The 27 T cell receptor beta chains reported below all come from one sample, sequenced in a study of spatial heterogeneity in lung cancer. Regarding time point: sample taken at primary tumor resection. Extraction of whole RNA from tumor, nontumor lung or frozen PBMC preceded unsorted sequencing. A single record per CDR3 protein comes from TCRdb applying MiXCR to the 5' RACE reads. Among roughly 8,200 distinct CDR3 sequences listed, about 8.3% were seen once. The material was PBMCs, obtained at surgery. The source of these receptors is a female donor with early-stage non-small cell lung cancer.

This clonotype was counted at least ten times. The chain combines TRBV20-1 with TRBJ2-7; a possible D gene is TRBD1 (5 bases). The CDR3 has 13 amino acids. Trimming took off 1 base at V and 2 bases at J, with 9 bases between the two ends. Germline CDR1 and CDR2: DFQATT and SNEGSKA (reference sequence). CDR3 region: CSARVGQPYEQYF. The CDR3 bases are TGCAGTGCTAGAGTAGGACAACCCTACGAGCAGTACTTC.

V usage is TRBV4-2 and J usage is TRBJ2-3; no definite D call. Germline-derived CDR1 and CDR2 are LGHNA and YNFKEQ. CDR3 length: 15 residues. V gave up 0 bases and J gave up 5 bases, with 12 bases separating them. The CDR3 here is CASSQDRKGEDTQYF. In DNA, the CDR3 is TGTGCCAGCAGCCAAGATCGAAAGGGTGAAGATACGCAGTATTTT.

A note on this clonotype: Being one base from a much bigger clone, this may be a read error. The chain joins TRBV19 to TRBJ2-1; 7 bases match TRBD2. Germline V gene data show CDR1 as LNHDA and CDR2 as SQIVND (reference sequence). The CDR3 totals 14 residues. The CDR3 loop is CASSSAGDIRYLSF. For the CDR3, the DNA is TGTGCCAGTAGTTCCGCGGGAGACATTCGGTATCTGTCCTTC.

The gene calls are TRBV5-1 and TRBJ2-3, with unresolved D. V gave up 1 base and J gave up 4 bases, with 1 base separating them. The CDR3 consists of 11 residues. From germline, CDR1 is SGHRS and CDR2 YFSETQ. This CDR3 is CASSLSDTQYF. CDR3 sequence (DNA): TGCGCCAGCAGCTTGTCAGATACGCAGTATTTT. The full variable domain, in which reference TRBV5-1 and TRBJ2-3 provide the parts outside the CDR3, is KAGVTQTPRYLIKTRGQQVTLSCSPISGHRSVSWYQQTPGQGLQFLFEYFSETQRNKGNFPGRFSGRQFSNSRSEMNVSTLELGDSALYLCASSLSDTQYFGPGTRLTVL.

This clonotype is classed as medium-sized (0.01 to 0.1%). This chain joins TRBV6-1 and TRBJ1-2, with TRBD1 as a possible D gene (5 bases). This CDR3 region has 15 residues. CDR1 MNHNS and CDR2 SASEGT come from the germline V gene. V gave up 2 bases and J gave up 4 bases, with 14 bases separating them. CDR3 in amino acids: CASSETDTSFYGYTF. The CDR3 DNA is TGTGCCAGCAGTGAAACGGACACGTCCTTCTATGGCTACACCTTC.

This clonotype has only a few counts. The V and J genes are TRBV5-4 and TRBJ2-3; no clear D gene. The germline V and J ends were trimmed by 0 bases and 4 bases, with 9 bases remaining between them. The CDR3 covers 14 residues. Germline V gives CDR1 SGHNT, CDR2 YYREEE (reference sequence). CDR3 residues: CASSLVHGADTQYF. The CDR3 bases are TGTGCCAGCAGCTTGGTACATGGGGCAGATACGCAGTATTTT.

The DNA of the CDR3 is TGTGCCAGCAGCGCGGACAGGGGGAACACTGAAGCTTTCTTT. It codes for CASSADRGNTEAFF. V and J are TRBV7-9 and TRBJ1-1, with TRBD1 matching 9 bases. The CDR3 sequence is 14 residues long. With V trimmed by 5 bases and J by 1 base, 2 bases remained unmatched. Germline CDR1 and CDR2: SEHNR and FQNEAQ (reference sequence).

By sample share, this clonotype is medium-sized. The chain recombines TRBV5-1 with TRBJ2-5; a possible D gene is TRBD1 (5 bases). Trimming shortened V by 0 bases and J by 5 bases, and 11 bases separated the two germline ends. The CDR3 has 14 amino acids. Germline CDR1 SGHRS, CDR2 YFSETQ. The CDR3 bases are TGCGCCAGCAGCTTGGGACAGTTCCCGGAGACCCAGTACTTC. Protein sequence: CASSLGQFPETQYF.

This clonotype is labeled as medium-sized. In nucleotides, the CDR3 is TGCGCCAGCAGCTCTACTGGGGGGATACGAACTAATGAAAAACTGTTTTTT. Translated, it gives CASSSTGGIRTNEKLFF. This rearrangement joins TRBV5-1 to TRBJ1-4; maybe TRBD1 (5 bases). The germline V gene encodes CDR1 SGHRS and CDR2 YFSETQ. The V and J ends lost 3 bases and 1 base respectively, with 16 bases between them. This CDR3 has 17 amino acids.

The sample holds one count of this clonotype. This may be a read error: a much more frequent sequence differs by one nucleotide. The gene calls are TRBV19 and TRBJ1-2; D is unclear. The V end was cut by 6 bases, the J end by 0 bases, with 11 bases between. CDR1 and CDR2 (germline): LNHDA, SQIVND (reference sequence). This CDR3 is 14 amino acids long. The CDR3 DNA sequence: TGTGCCAGTAGCCAGGACCTATCTAACTATGGCTACACCTTC. Translated, it gives CASSQDLSNYGYTF.

In this sample, this clonotype turned up many times. The chain combines TRBV19 with TRBJ2-5; the D call may be TRBD1 or TRBD2 (6 bases each). Germline CDR1 reads LNHDA; CDR2 reads SQIVND (reference sequence). CDR3 length: 14 amino acids. Between the trimmed V and J ends, which lost 8 bases and 7 bases, there was a span of 20 bases. As DNA, the CDR3 is TGTGCCAGTCGGGGGCAGGAGGTAGGAGGGACCCAGTACTTC. This translates into CASRGQEVGGTQYF.

This clonotype counts as medium-sized. The gene calls are TRBV19 and TRBJ2-1; TRBD1 aligns across 7 bases. The CDR3 loop spans 11 amino acids. Trimming took 10 bases from V and 4 from J; bases not matched to a gene: 1. Germline CDR1 LNHDA, CDR2 SQIVND (reference sequence). CDR3 nucleotides: TGTGCCACGACAGGGTACAATGAGCAGTTCTTC. This translates into CATTGYNEQFF.

This clonotype is medium-sized (0.01 to 0.1%). The rearrangement links TRBV4-1 to TRBJ2-1; 10 bases line up with TRBD1. CDR1 and CDR2 (germline): MGHRA, YSYEKL. The CDR3 totals 16 residues. After removal of 1 base from V and 7 bases from J, the junction contained 7 bases not matched to a gene. The CDR3 reads CASSQGGQGRWNEQFF. CDR3 coding DNA: TGCGCCAGCAGCCAAGGGGGACAGGGGCGCTGGAATGAGCAGTTCTTC.

The chain recombines TRBV13 with TRBJ1-1, with D perhaps TRBD1 (5 bases). Germline V lookup: CDR1 PRHDT, CDR2 FYEKMQ (reference sequence). Trimming took off 8 bases at V and 7 bases at J, with 17 bases between the two ends. The length of the CDR3 is 13 residues. CDR3 residues: CASARTGEGEAFF. Written as DNA, the CDR3 is TGTGCCAGCGCACGGACGGGGGAAGGTGAAGCTTTCTTT.

This clonotype is labeled medium-sized. The chain recombines TRBV5-5 with TRBJ1-2; D unresolved. The V end was cut by 4 bases, the J end by 8 bases, with 18 bases between. CDR3 size: 14 residues. In germline, CDR1 is SGHKS, CDR2 YYEKEE (reference sequence). CDR3 coding DNA: TGTGCCAGCAGCCGACATGACTCACCGCAGGGCTACACCTTC. This gives the protein CASSRHDSPQGYTF.

In its sample, this clonotype ranks as medium-sized. The CDR3 bases are TGCGCCAGCAGCCCGGGGCGTAGCGGATACACCGGGGAGCTGTTTTTT. Its protein product is CASSPGRSGYTGELFF. This rearrangement joins TRBV5-1 to TRBJ2-2; possible D gene TRBD2, 6 bases. The ends were cut back, 4 bases at V and 3 bases at J, with 16 bases in the middle. The CDR3 is 16 amino acids. CDR1 and CDR2 from the germline V gene are SGHRS and YFSETQ.

By frequency in the sample, this clonotype is medium-sized. The rearrangement links TRBV28 to TRBJ2-7; no firm D call. The V end lost 5 bases, the J end lost 2 bases, and 7 bases lay between the germline ends. Germline V gene sequence: CDR1 MDHEN, CDR2 SYDVKM. The CDR3 extends over 12 amino acids. The CDR3 bases are TGTGCCAGCAGTGGTACCACCTACGAGCAGTACTTC. Protein product: CASSGTTYEQYF.

This clonotype was recorded a few times. The gene calls are TRBV3-1 and TRBJ1-6; D remains unclear. The CDR3 is 15 residues long. Germline V gene sequence: CDR1 LGHDT, CDR2 YNNKEL (reference sequence). Deletions cut 1 base from V and 7 bases from J, with 11 bases between. Written as DNA, the CDR3 is TGTGCCAGCAGCCAAGGGCACGATGGGAATTCACCCCTCCACTTT. This encodes CASSQGHDGNSPLHF.

This clonotype was seen just once. The chain employs TRBV7-7 and TRBJ2-5, with TRBD1 matching 7 bases. Looked up from germline, CDR1 is SSHAT and CDR2 is FNYEAQ (reference sequence). The CDR3 runs to 15 residues. Trimming took 8 bases from V and 5 from J; bases not matched to a gene: 14. The CDR3 here is CASADTDRRRETQYF. The CDR3 DNA is TGTGCCAGCGCAGACACGGACAGGCGGAGGGAGACCCAGTACTTC.

This clonotype was counted many times. The V and J genes are TRBV18 and TRBJ1-5; D ambiguous. The CDR3 is made up of 13 amino acids. Trimming removed 3 bases at V and 9 bases at J, with 12 bases between. In germline, CDR1 is KGHSH, CDR2 LQKENI. CDR3 amino acids: CASSPDSTAPQHF. For the CDR3, the DNA is TGTGCCAGCTCACCTGATTCTACGGCGCCCCAGCATTTT.

This clonotype was seen repeatedly, ten times or more. The chain joins TRBV7-3 to TRBJ2-2, with a tentative D call TRBD1 (5 bases). Deletions cut 8 bases from V and 3 bases from J, with 13 bases between. The CDR3 has 14 amino acids. Germline loops: CDR1 SGHTA, CDR2 FQGTGA. The CDR3 DNA reads as TGTGCCAGCCGGATAGGGGCTCACACCGGGGAGCTGTTTTTT. Translation: CASRIGAHTGELFF.

This clonotype was recorded at least ten times. V is TRBV11-1 and J is TRBJ2-7, with D perhaps TRBD2 (6 bases). The CDR3 consists of 15 residues. V was cut by 6 bases and J by 3 bases, with 18 bases left in between. Germline loops: CDR1 SGHAT, CDR2 FQDESV (reference sequence). The CDR3 sequence is CASSRGGGSIYEQYF. The CDR3 region has the DNA TGTGCCAGCAGTCGCGGAGGAGGGTCCATCTACGAGCAGTACTTC.

This clonotype has ten or more counts. The V and J genes are TRBV29-1 and TRBJ2-2, with 8 bases that match TRBD1. With 4 bases clipped from V and 6 bases from J, the junction kept 7 bases outside the gene matches. The CDR3 is made up of 14 amino acids. Germline loops: CDR1 SQVTM, CDR2 ANQGSEA. CDR3 amino acids: CSVGMTGAAGELFF. DNA of the CDR3: TGCAGCGTTGGGATGACAGGGGCCGCCGGGGAGCTGTTTTTT.

This clonotype was counted a few times. The chain links TRBV10-3 to TRBJ1-2; the D is unclear. The CDR3 sequence is 14 residues long. Between the trimmed V and J ends, which lost 2 bases and 6 bases, there was a span of 13 bases. The germline gives CDR1 ENHRY, CDR2 SYGVKD. The CDR3 bases are TGTGCCATCAGTGAGCAGGTTACGGGAAATGGCTACACCTTC. It yields the protein CAISEQVTGNGYTF.

Here the CDR3 reads CASSLGQGTDIQYF. The CDR3 DNA reads as TGTGCCAGCAGTTTAGGACAGGGTACTGACATTCAGTACTTC. The rearrangement joins TRBV12-3 or TRBV12-4 to TRBJ2-4, with TRBD1 matching 7 bases. Trimming removed 1 base from V and 8 bases from J; junction bases left unmatched: 5. This CDR3 has 14 residues.

This clonotype has ten or more counts. The rearrangement joins TRBV23-1 to TRBJ1-1, with 8 bases identical to TRBD1. TRBV23-1 is noted as an ORF with a role that remains uncertain. With 6 bases clipped from V and 3 bases from J, the junction kept 3 bases outside the gene matches. There are 13 residues in the CDR3. The CDR3 bases are TGCGCCAGCAGGCAGGGGGCATACACTGAAGCTTTCTTT. Amino acid sequence: CASRQGAYTEAFF.

This clonotype was seen many times. The chain employs TRBV7-3 and TRBJ2-3; D remains unclear. Trimming shortened V by 2 bases and J by 4 bases, and 10 bases separated the two germline ends. The CDR3 totals 14 residues. Germline V lookup: CDR1 SGHTA, CDR2 FQGTGA. For the CDR3, the DNA is TGTGCCAGCAGCTTATCAGAGGCGGCAGATACGCAGTATTTT. Amino acids: CASSLSEAADTQYF. Supplemented by reference TRBV7-3 and TRBJ2-3, the full variable domain reads GAGVSQTPSNKVTEKGKYVELRCDPISGHTALYWYRQSLGQGPEFLIYFQGTGAADDSGLPNDRFFAVRPEGSVSTLKIQRTERGDSAVYLCASSLSEAADTQYFGPGTRLTVL.